This T cell receptor (beta chain) was captured in a study of lymphopenia after photon versus proton radiotherapy (dated by TCRdb to between 2017 and 2020). About the study as a whole: In patients with gastrointestinal tumors who developed high-grade lymphopenia, the study compared the immunological effects of photon radiation therapy with those of proton radiation therapy. The goal of the study was to characterize the differences between the two radiation modalities in how they affect the immune system. The cohort included some 20 patients with gastrointestinal tumors who developed lymphopenia after receiving either photon or proton therapy. Overall results and qualifications from the work: Among patients across the cohort who died, overall survival time showed an inverse correlation with a larger post-nadir drop in TCR diversity. During treatment, patients who received photon therapy lost naive T cells and TCR diversity and gained effector/memory populations, whereas patients who received proton therapy remained relatively stable. The survival association was assessed only in patients who died, and better survival with proton therapy was presented by the authors as a possibility rather than a demonstrated result. After the lymphocyte count nadir, photon-treated repertoires showed oligoclonal expansion, especially of CD8+ Temra cells, which drove the drop in diversity.

Libraries were built with the immunoSEQ multiplex PCR assay. T cell repertoires were profiled with deep sequencing of rearranged TCR beta loci together with multiparametric flow cytometry. TCRdb re-hosts the immuneACCESS table, in-frame sequences only. Its copies lack some clones; in the studies checked, an unresolved V gene accounts for under half of them, and the cause for the rest is not known. A total of tens of thousands of clones appear in this sample, approximately 90% of them only once. The top ten hold over 10% of the sample. Regarding this clone: Its binding antigen is unknown. Base qualities are not at hand, and no much larger clone is one base apart.

The CDR3 has 16 amino acids, counting the end cysteine and phenylalanine. Left in the record is the CDR3 DNA by itself, 48 bases read in frame from the first base. From a lookup of the germline V gene, CDR1 and CDR2 are KGHSH and LQKENI. Ends trimmed: V by 3 bases, J by 7 bases; bases unmatched to a gene: 9. The clonotype was recovered from a man of 80 years or more with esophageal cancer. Sequencing was performed on peripheral blood, taken from a patient treated with proton-based radiotherapy. The chain was built from TRBV18 and TRBJ2-1, with TRBD2 identical over 10 junction bases. The DNA is as follows: TGTGCCAGCTCACCGATCATAGCGGGGGGTCAGAATGAGCAGTTCTTC. Its coded protein is CASSPIIAGGQNEQFF.